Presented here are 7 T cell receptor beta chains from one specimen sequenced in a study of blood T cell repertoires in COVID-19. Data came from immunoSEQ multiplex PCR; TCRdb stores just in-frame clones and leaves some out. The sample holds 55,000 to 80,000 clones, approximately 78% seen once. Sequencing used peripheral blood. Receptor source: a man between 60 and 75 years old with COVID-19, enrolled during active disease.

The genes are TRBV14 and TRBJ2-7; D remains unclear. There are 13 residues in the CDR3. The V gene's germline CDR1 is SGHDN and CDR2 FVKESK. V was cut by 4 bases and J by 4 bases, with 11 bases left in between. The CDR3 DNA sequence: TGTGCCAGCAGCCTTGCGGCTTCTTACGAGCAGTACTTC. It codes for CASSLAASYEQYF.

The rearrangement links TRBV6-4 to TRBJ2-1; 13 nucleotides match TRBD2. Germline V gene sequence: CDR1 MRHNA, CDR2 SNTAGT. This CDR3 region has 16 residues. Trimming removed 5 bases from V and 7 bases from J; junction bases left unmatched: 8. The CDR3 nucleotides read TGTGCCAGCAGTAACGAGGGACTAGCGGGAAGGAATGAGCAGTTCTTC. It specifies CASSNEGLAGRNEQFF.

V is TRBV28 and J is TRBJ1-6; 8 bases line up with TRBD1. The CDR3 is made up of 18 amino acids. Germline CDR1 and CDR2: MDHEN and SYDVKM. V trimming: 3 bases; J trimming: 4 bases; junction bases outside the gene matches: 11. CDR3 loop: CASSLGTGRFPYNSPLHF. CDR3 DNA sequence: TGTGCCAGCAGTTTGGGGACAGGACGCTTCCCATATAATTCACCCCTCCACTTT.

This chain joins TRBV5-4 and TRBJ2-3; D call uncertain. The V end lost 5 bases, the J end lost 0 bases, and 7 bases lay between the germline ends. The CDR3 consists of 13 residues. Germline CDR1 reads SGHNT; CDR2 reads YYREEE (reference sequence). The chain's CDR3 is CASSNRSTDTQYF. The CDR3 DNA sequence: TGTGCCAGCAGTAATAGAAGCACAGATACGCAGTATTTT.

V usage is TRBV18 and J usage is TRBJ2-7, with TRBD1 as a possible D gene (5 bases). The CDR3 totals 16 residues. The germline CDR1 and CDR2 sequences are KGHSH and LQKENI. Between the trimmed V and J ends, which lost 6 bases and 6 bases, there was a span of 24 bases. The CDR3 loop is CASSYLGPREDSEQYF. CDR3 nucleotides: TGTGCCAGCTCGTACCTTGGTCCCAGGGAAGACTCCGAGCAGTACTTC.

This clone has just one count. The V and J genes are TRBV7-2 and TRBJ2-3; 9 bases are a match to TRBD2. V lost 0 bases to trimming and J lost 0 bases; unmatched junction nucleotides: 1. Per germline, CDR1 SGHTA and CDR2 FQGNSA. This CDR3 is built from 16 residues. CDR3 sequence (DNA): TGTGCCAGCAGCTTAGCTAGCGGGAGAAGCACAGATACGCAGTATTTT. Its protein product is CASSLASGRSTDTQYF. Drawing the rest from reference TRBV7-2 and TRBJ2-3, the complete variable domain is GAGVSQSPSNKVTEKGKDVELRCDPISGHTALYWYRQSLGQGLEFLIYFQGNSAPDKSGLPSDRFSAERTGGSVSTLTIQRTQQEDSAVYLCASSLASGRSTDTQYFGPGTRLTVL.

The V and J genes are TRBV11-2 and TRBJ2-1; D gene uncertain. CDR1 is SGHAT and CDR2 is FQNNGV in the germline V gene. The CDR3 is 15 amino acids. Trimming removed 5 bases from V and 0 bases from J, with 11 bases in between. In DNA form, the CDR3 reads TGTGCCAGCAGCATCCGACTGAACTCCTACAATGAGCAGTTCTTC. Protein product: CASSIRLNSYNEQFF.